The clone carrying this T cell receptor (beta chain) has just one count. Clones were read by immunoSEQ multiplex PCR, and TCRdb kept only the in-frame ones, dropping some. The sample shows 9,800 or so clones, roughly 61% of them seen only once. Germline V gene lookup returns CDR1 LNHDA and CDR2 SQIVND (reference sequence). This CDR3 comprises 13 residues. Trimming left V 8 bases short and J 5 bases short, with 13 bases between. Time point given: after neoadjuvant nivolumab, at surgical resection. The record originates from a study of neoadjuvant anti-PD-1 for oral cavity cancer. The receptor was isolated from a person between 35 and 79 years old with oral cavity squamous cell carcinoma. V and J are TRBV19 and TRBJ1-5; D gene uncertain. Sequencing was performed on PBMCs, taken after nivolumab (anti-PD-1) treatment. CDR3 sequence reads: CASSGSRDQPQHF. CDR3 nucleotides: TGTGCCAGTTCTGGGAGTCGTGATCAGCCCCAGCATTTT.